Listed below are T cell receptor beta chains from one sample, sequenced in a study of CD8 T cells in Susac syndrome. TCRdb reprocessed the immunoSEQ multiplex PCR reads with MiXCR, giving one entry per CDR3 protein. The sample lists more than 100,000 distinct CDR3 sequences; 96% were seen once. The sample was CD4+ T cells from PBMCs. Source of these receptors: a human donor with Susac syndrome. CDR3s include the opening cysteine and the closing phenylalanine or tryptophan. Fields, in order: V gene, J gene, D gene, CDR3 protein. The D gene is left open where the match is weak.

v_gene: TRBV19
j_gene: TRBJ1-5
d_gene: TRBD1
CDR3aa: CASSILGTGPNQPQHF

v_gene: TRBV24-1
j_gene: TRBJ2-1
d_gene: TRBD2
CDR3aa: CATSDLTGTRLFF

v_gene: TRBV29-1
j_gene: TRBJ2-5
d_gene: TRBD2
CDR3aa: CSVRGGVSGDQETQYF

v_gene: TRBV4-1
j_gene: TRBJ1-4
d_gene: TRBD1
CDR3aa: CASSQGTGDWIEKLFF

v_gene: TRBV7-9
j_gene: TRBJ2-5
d_gene: TRBD2
CDR3aa: CASSLIAGGETQYF

v_gene: TRBV4-3
j_gene: TRBJ1-4
d_gene: .
CDR3aa: CASSQDEGTYGKLFF

v_gene: TRBV7-2
j_gene: TRBJ1-1
d_gene: .
CDR3aa: CASSLYQVTEAFF

v_gene: TRBV7-8
j_gene: TRBJ2-7
d_gene: .
CDR3aa: CASSLASTAEQYF

v_gene: TRBV19
j_gene: TRBJ2-6
d_gene: .
CDR3aa: CASTSIGSRAGANVLTF

v_gene: TRBV9
j_gene: TRBJ1-5
d_gene: .
CDR3aa: CASSVGANQPQHF

v_gene: TRBV29-1
j_gene: TRBJ2-5
d_gene: .
CDR3aa: CSVATTSQETQYF

v_gene: TRBV7-9
j_gene: TRBJ2-7
d_gene: .
CDR3aa: CASSFSGMSWEQYF

v_gene: TRBV7-2
j_gene: TRBJ2-7
d_gene: .
CDR3aa: CASSLEPGLGEQYF

v_gene: TRBV29-1
j_gene: TRBJ2-1
d_gene: .
CDR3aa: CSVAGSSYNEQFF

v_gene: TRBV12-3/TRBV12-4
j_gene: TRBJ1-2
d_gene: .
CDR3aa: CASSIPGTSYGYTF